The next 8 T cell receptor beta chains were all read from a single sample in a study of CD8+CD57+ T cells in acquired aplastic anemia. Investigators profiled TCR beta VDJ and CDR3 from genomic DNA template. MiXCR was run by TCRdb on the reads, yielding one entry per CDR3 protein. The sample records approximately 380,000 distinct CDR3 sequences, under 80% being singletons. Sequenced: sorted CD4+, CD8+, or CD8+CD57+ T cells (not recorded which) from PBMCs. These receptors came from a human donor in good health, serving as a control.

There are many counts of this clonotype. This chain connects TRBV24-1 to TRBJ1-2; the D is unclear. The V gene's germline CDR1 is KGHDR and CDR2 SFDVKD. V was cut by 3 bases and J by 8 bases, with 15 bases left in between. The CDR3 sequence is 14 residues long. The CDR3 nucleotides read TGTGCCACCAGTGATGCCCGTTTCGGTGAGGGCTACACCTTC. It specifies CATSDARFGEGYTF.

The chain employs TRBV6-5 and TRBJ1-6, with D possibly matching TRBD1 (6 bases). CDR1 MNHEY and CDR2 SVGAGI come from the germline V gene. This CDR3 contains 14 residues. V gave up 4 bases and J gave up 7 bases, with 11 bases separating them. This CDR3 reads CASSSGVPNSPLHF. Here the CDR3 DNA reads TGTGCCAGCAGTTCAGGGGTTCCGAATTCACCCCTCCACTTT.

In this sample, this clonotype turned up once. This likely comes from a read error, as the CDR3 has no conserved phenylalanine or tryptophan at its end. Because the CDR3's place on the DNA is in doubt, the DNA is left out and the CDR3 is given as listed by TCRdb. CDR3 loop: CSVEVELQCL. The chain combines TRBV29-1 with TRBJ2-1. Termini included, the CDR3 measures 10 amino acids. CDR1 SQVTM and CDR2 ANQGSEA come from the germline V gene.

As for this clonotype: One junction end disagrees with the germline gene, perhaps due to a read error. The chain has TRBV10-3 and TRBJ2-1; 15 bases are shared with TRBD2. Germline CDR1 and CDR2: ENHRY and SYGVKD. The CDR3 is 16 amino acids. The CDR3 protein is CATSDPGLAGGYEQFF. In DNA form, the CDR3 reads TGTGCCACCAGTGATCCGGGACTAGCGGGAGGCTATGAGCAGTTCTTC.

The chain joins TRBV7-9 to TRBJ1-1; D unclear. V lost 0 bases to trimming and J lost 1 base, with 6 bases between them. This CDR3 is 14 amino acids long. CDR1 is SEHNR, CDR2 FQNEAQ, per germline (reference sequence). The CDR3 coding sequence is TGTGCCAGCAGCTTAGCGATGGAGAACACTGAAGCTTTCTTT. It is translated as CASSLAMENTEAFF.

As to this clonotype: An end of the junction differs from the germline gene, which may be a read error. V gene TRBV19 combines with J gene TRBJ2-5, with D possibly matching TRBD2 (5 bases). Per the germline V gene, CDR1 is LNHDA and CDR2 is SQIVND (reference sequence). This CDR3 is 14 amino acids long. The CDR3 nucleotides are TGTGCCAGTAGTATAGGCGGACGGGGAGAGACCCAGTACTTT. It encodes CASSIGGRGETQYF. Using reference TRBV19 and TRBJ2-5 for the parts outside the CDR3, the full variable domain is DGGITQSPKYLFRKEGQNVTLSCEQNLNHDAMYWYRQDPGQGLRLIYYSQIVNDFQKGDIAEGYSVSREKKESFPLTVTSAQKNPTAFYLCASSIGGRGETQYFGPGTRLLVL.

For this clonotype: At one boundary the junction diverges from the germline segment, which might be a read error. This chain connects TRBV2 to TRBJ1-5; 10 nucleotides agree with TRBD1. Germline CDR1 is SNHLY and CDR2 is FYNNEI. CDR3 length: 14 residues. The chain's CDR3 is CASSARQGAGALYF. The CDR3 DNA is TGTGCCAGCAGTGCCCGACAGGGGGCCGGGGCGCTGTATTTT. Drawing the rest from reference TRBV2 and TRBJ1-5, the complete variable domain is EPEVTQTPSHQVTQMGQEVILRCVPISNHLYFYWYRQILGQKVEFLVSFYNNEISEKSEIFDDQFSVERPDGSNFTLKIRSTKLEDSAMYFCASSARQGAGALYFGDGTRLSIL.

At least ten counts were recorded for this clonotype. The chain has TRBV6-6 and TRBJ1-4; no definite D call. Trimming removed 3 bases from V and 12 bases from J, with 14 bases in between. CDR3 size: 13 residues. Germline CDR1 and CDR2: MNHNY and SVGAGI (reference sequence). This chain's CDR3 is CASSYASTGELFF. CDR3 DNA sequence: TGTGCCAGCAGTTATGCCTCTACCGGGGAACTGTTTTTT.